The 30 T cell receptor beta chains below all came from one sample that was sequenced in a study of regulatory T cells in long-lasting Graves disease. Construction of the TCR beta libraries employed iRepertoire HTBI primers in conjunction with Arm-PCR of CDR3 regions. TCRdb itself ran the multiplex PCR reads through MiXCR, one entry per CDR3 protein. The profile shows 500,000 or so distinct CDR3 sequences, under 20% of them singletons. As for time point: newly diagnosed GD, antithyroid drugs for less than 3 months. PBMC RNA served as the TCR library source. This same sample was also part of a study on T cells in Graves' hyperthyroidism and ophthalmopathy.

The sample was peripheral blood mononuclear cells (PBMCs), taken at new diagnosis, from a patient treated with antithyroid drugs. Receptor source: a middle-aged man with Graves disease.

Of note for this clonotype: Its ends do not fully match the called genes, so a read error is possible. The CDR3 nucleotides read TGCGCCAGCAGCTCCGGGATAAACTACGAGCAGTACTTC. Amino acids: CASSSGINYEQYF. The genes are TRBV12-3 or TRBV12-4 and TRBJ2-7; possibly TRBD2 for D (5 bases). The CDR3 has 13 amino acids.

In regard to this clonotype: Given the absence of the conserved phenylalanine or tryptophan at the CDR3 end, a read error is likely. J is TRBJ1-1 and V is TRBV6-2 or TRBV6-3, with a tentative D call TRBD1 (5 bases). From germline, CDR1 is MNHEY and CDR2 SVGEGT. The CDR3 is 15 amino acids. Trimming stripped 5 bases from V and 3 bases from J, with 16 bases between. The CDR3 region has the DNA TGTGCCAGCAGTGAAATGGGCAGGGTGGACACTGAAGCTTTCTCT. Translation gives CASSEMGRVDTEAFS.

This clonotype showed up just a few times. The chain employs TRBV6-1 and TRBJ1-5; 8 bases align to TRBD1. This CDR3 region has 13 residues. Trimming at V came to 8 bases and at J to 4 bases, leaving 4 bases not matched to a gene. CDR1 is MNHNS, CDR2 SASEGT, per germline. CDR3 sequence reads: CASGGQGNQPQHF. The DNA for the CDR3 is TGTGCCAGCGGTGGACAGGGAAATCAGCCCCAGCATTTT.

This clonotype was counted between two and nine times. The rearrangement uses TRBV20-1 and TRBJ2-7, with 12 bases identical to TRBD2. Trimming at V came to 6 bases and at J to 5 bases, leaving 5 bases not matched to a gene. Per the germline V gene, CDR1 is DFQATT and CDR2 is SNEGSKA (reference sequence). The CDR3 is 13 residues long. The CDR3 nucleotides read TGCAGTGCCCTTGGACTAGCGGGACACGAGCAGTACTTC. This translates into CSALGLAGHEQYF.

This clonotype has a count of ten or more. V usage is TRBV7-9 and J usage is TRBJ2-2; 7 bases agree with TRBD2. Germline lookup yields CDR1 SEHNR and CDR2 FQNEAQ (reference sequence). The CDR3 covers 17 residues. With V trimmed by 2 bases and J by 1 base, 7 bases remained unmatched. In nucleotides, the CDR3 is TGTGCCAGCAGCTTATGGTTGGCTAGCGGGAACACCGGGGAGCTGTTTTTT. As protein: CASSLWLASGNTGELFF.

This clonotype was detected many times. The junction differs from germline at one of its ends, possibly a read error. The V and J genes are TRBV2 and TRBJ2-1, with TRBD1 matching 7 bases. The CDR3 covers 14 residues. Per the germline V gene, CDR1 is SNHLY and CDR2 is FYNNEI. The CDR3 here is CASREDRALNEQFF. CDR3 sequence (DNA): TGTGCCAGCAGAGAAGACAGGGCTCTCAATGAGCAGTTCTTC.

This clonotype was recorded many times. The chain combines TRBV28 with TRBJ1-1; no reliable D call. Germline V lookup: CDR1 MDHEN, CDR2 SYDVKM. V was clipped by 4 bases and J by 6 bases, with 12 bases between them. The CDR3 totals 13 residues. For the CDR3, the DNA is TGTGCCAGCAGTTCCCCTCCCGGCGCTGAAGCTTTCTTT. It encodes CASSSPPGAEAFF.

V and J are TRBV11-1 and TRBJ2-5; D may be TRBD1 or TRBD2 (5 bases each). Trimming cost V 5 bases and J 1 base, with 11 bases left between them. Per the germline V gene, CDR1 is SGHAT and CDR2 is FQDESV (reference sequence). The CDR3 has 14 residues. The CDR3 coding sequence is TGTGCCAGCAGCACCCCGGGACCCCAAGAGACCCAGTACTTC. Its protein is CASSTPGPQETQYF.

This clonotype appeared many times. J is TRBJ2-7 and V is TRBV28; D is possibly TRBD1 (5 bases). CDR3 size: 12 residues. The V gene lost 6 bases and the J gene lost 3 bases, with 9 bases spanning the gap. Germline CDR1 reads MDHEN; CDR2 reads SYDVKM. This CDR3 is CASSRQGYEQYF. The CDR3 nucleotides read TGTGCCAGCAGCCGCCAGGGCTACGAGCAGTACTTC.

This clonotype was detected many times. The chain has TRBV3-1 and TRBJ1-2; D ambiguous. The CDR3 is 14 amino acids. The germline V gene encodes CDR1 LGHDT and CDR2 YNNKEL (reference sequence). Trimming pared 2 bases from V and 4 bases from J, leaving 11 bases between. CDR3 coding DNA: TGTGCCAGCAGCCAAAAAGGCAGCAGCTATGGCTACACCTTC. Protein: CASSQKGSSYGYTF.

The chain couples TRBV15 to TRBJ2-2; 15 nucleotides match TRBD2. With V trimmed by 0 bases and J by 4 bases, 3 bases remained unmatched. The CDR3 contains 18 residues. Per the germline V gene, CDR1 is LNHNV and CDR2 is YYDKDF (reference sequence). In DNA form, the CDR3 reads TGTGCCACCAGCAGAGAGGGACTAGCGGGAGGTCTCACCGGGGAGCTGTTTTTT. Residues: CATSREGLAGGLTGELFF.

In its sample, this clonotype was seen many times. The rearrangement uses TRBV24-1 and TRBJ2-1, with TRBD2 matching over 8 bases. Unmatched junction bases numbered 7, after V lost 4 bases and J lost 12 bases. Germline V CDR1 and CDR2: KGHDR, SFDVKD. This CDR3 has 13 residues. CDR3 residues: CATSESGSYGQFF. The CDR3 coding sequence is TGTGCCACCAGTGAAAGCGGGAGTTATGGGCAGTTCTTC.

At least ten counts were recorded for this clonotype. CDR3 DNA sequence: TGTGCCAGCAGCCAGAGGGGCGGATTAACAGATACGCAGTATTTT. This sequence encodes CASSQRGGLTDTQYF. The rearrangement joins TRBV3-1 to TRBJ2-3, with D perhaps given as TRBD1 or TRBD2 (5 bases each). V shed 3 bases and J shed 3 bases, with 13 bases lying between them. The CDR3 is 15 amino acids. The V gene's germline CDR1 is LGHDT and CDR2 YNNKEL (reference sequence).

This clonotype has at least ten counts. The chain is built from TRBV3-1 and TRBJ2-2; maybe TRBD2 (5 bases). Trimming cost V 4 bases and J 4 bases, with 13 bases left between them. The CDR3 is made up of 15 amino acids. In germline, CDR1 is LGHDT, CDR2 YNNKEL (reference sequence). The CDR3 DNA reads as TGTGCCAGCAGCCCTTTCTCGGGAAGCACCGGGGAGCTGTTTTTT. Translating it yields CASSPFSGSTGELFF.

The CDR3: CASSSGQGDLSQKLFF. In nucleotides, the CDR3 is TGTGCCAGCAGCTCCGGACAGGGTGACCTGTCACAAAAACTGTTTTTT. The V and J genes are TRBV7-2 and TRBJ1-4; 8 bases are shared with TRBD1. The CDR3 has 16 residues. Looked up from germline, CDR1 is SGHTA and CDR2 is FQGNSA. Trimming removed 4 bases from V and 9 bases from J; junction bases left unmatched: 13. Based on the CDR3 plus reference TRBV7-2 and TRBJ1-4, the full variable domain is GAGVSQSPSNKVTEKGKDVELRCDPISGHTALYWYRQSLGQGLEFLIYFQGNSAPDKSGLPSDRFSAERTGGSVSTLTIQRTQQEDSAVYLCASSSGQGDLSQKLFFGSGTQLSVL.

The rearrangement links TRBV3-1 to TRBJ2-7; D ambiguous. The CDR3 is made up of 20 amino acids. The germline V gene has CDR1 LGHDT and CDR2 YNNKEL (reference sequence). Trimming took off 0 bases at V and 0 bases at J, with 24 bases between the two ends. The CDR3 sequence is CASSQDPHDSSPSYSYEQYF. The CDR3, as DNA: TGTGCCAGCAGCCAAGACCCCCATGATAGCTCACCGTCCTACTCCTACGAGCAGTACTTC.

Note on this clonotype: The junction does not match germline at one end; this may be a read error. This sequence joins TRBV7-7 and TRBJ2-2, with 9 bases that match TRBD2. The CDR3 spans 16 residues. CDR1 SSHAT and CDR2 FNYEAQ come from the germline V gene (reference sequence). CDR3 region: CASSSRTSANTGELFF. The CDR3 DNA follows: TGTGCTAGCAGCTCAAGGACTAGCGCGAACACCGGGGAGCTGTTTTTT.

The V gene is TRBV5-1, the J gene TRBJ2-7, with D possibly being TRBD2 (6 bases). Trimming took 4 bases from V and 2 from J, leaving 19 bases between them. In germline, CDR1 is SGHRS, CDR2 YFSETQ. There are 16 residues in the CDR3. The DNA of the CDR3 is TGCGCCAGCAGCGGCCTCAACGGGAGCAAGGCCTACGAGCAGTACTTC. This translates into CASSGLNGSKAYEQYF.

Concerning this clonotype: This could be a read error, since a much larger clone is one nucleotide away. V gene TRBV6-1 combines with J gene TRBJ1-1, with 7 positions matching TRBD1. The CDR3 is made up of 14 amino acids. CDR1 and CDR2 from the germline V gene are MNHNS and SASEGT. The CDR3 here is CASTLTQGNTEASF. The CDR3 DNA reads as TGTGCCAGCACCCTCACACAGGGGAACACTGAAGCTTCCTTT.

There are many counts of this clonotype. The V gene is TRBV7-8, the J gene TRBJ2-3, with a weak D call TRBD1 (6 bases). The CDR3 spans 14 residues. The V end lost 1 base, the J end lost 7 bases, and 12 bases lay between the germline ends. The germline gives CDR1 SGHVS, CDR2 FQNEAQ. The DNA for the CDR3 is TGTGCCAGCAGCTTAGTACAGGGTCGAAATACGCAGTATTTT. Translated: CASSLVQGRNTQYF.

This rearrangement joins TRBV28 to TRBJ2-5; either TRBD1 or TRBD2 may fit D (5 bases each). Germline CDR1 is MDHEN and CDR2 is SYDVKM. Trimming left V 2 bases short and J 5 bases short, with 15 bases between. This CDR3 spans 15 amino acids. CDR3 region: CASSLKGWGKETQYF. CDR3 nucleotides: TGTGCCAGCAGTTTAAAAGGTTGGGGGAAGGAGACCCAGTACTTC.

This clonotype is a singleton in its sample. This may be a read error: a much more frequent sequence differs by one nucleotide. This rearrangement joins TRBV5-1 to TRBJ2-7; TRBD1 matches at 7 bases. The CDR3 sequence is 16 residues long. From germline, CDR1 is SGHRS and CDR2 YFSETQ. CDR3 protein: CASSLGRDRVTYKQYF. CDR3 nucleotide sequence: TGCGCCAGCAGCTTGGGAAGGGACAGAGTTACCTACAAGCAGTACTTC.

This clonotype was seen many times. The chain links TRBV24-1 to TRBJ2-3; 7 nucleotides agree with TRBD1. Germline-derived CDR1 and CDR2 are KGHDR and SFDVKD. V shed 0 bases and J 3 bases; nucleotides not matched to a gene: 5. CDR3 size: 16 residues. The CDR3: CATSDLQGVTTDTQYF. The CDR3, as DNA: TGTGCCACCAGTGATTTGCAGGGGGTTACGACAGATACGCAGTATTTT.

This clonotype was counted ten times or more. This CDR3 is CASSYKGRAYNEQFF. For the CDR3, the DNA is TGTGCCAGCAGTTACAAGGGGAGGGCATACAATGAGCAGTTCTTC. This chain links TRBV6-2 or TRBV6-3 with TRBJ2-1; TRBD2 agrees at 7 bases. CDR3 length equals 15 residues. Unmatched junction bases numbered 5, after V lost 2 bases and J lost 4 bases. Germline loops: CDR1 MNHEY, CDR2 SVGEGT.

This clonotype appeared a few times. This chain uses TRBV6-1 with TRBJ2-2; 11 nucleotides match TRBD2. The germline gives CDR1 MNHNS, CDR2 SASEGT. V shed 6 bases and J 0 bases; nucleotides not matched to a gene: 12. This CDR3 comprises 19 residues. The CDR3 region is CASSKGLAEAITNTGELFF. The CDR3 DNA reads TGTGCCAGCAGCAAGGGACTAGCGGAAGCAATAACGAACACCGGGGAGCTGTTTTTT.

This clonotype showed up many times. CDR3 nucleotide sequence: TGCAGTGCTAGAGAGAAGGGGGTGAATGAGCAGTTCTTC. Protein: CSAREKGVNEQFF. V usage is TRBV20-1 and J usage is TRBJ2-1; tentatively, D is TRBD1 (6 bases). V lost 0 bases, J lost 7 bases, and 10 bases lay in between. Germline CDR1 DFQATT, CDR2 SNEGSKA (reference sequence). This CDR3 has 13 amino acids.

This clonotype was seen a handful of times. The genes are TRBV28 and TRBJ1-5, with TRBD1 as a possible D gene (6 bases). Between the trimmed V and J ends, which lost 5 bases and 6 bases, there was a span of 14 bases. CDR3 size: 14 residues. The V gene's germline CDR1 is MDHEN and CDR2 SYDVKM. CDR3 protein: CASSVNRDPQPQHF. The CDR3, as DNA: TGTGCCAGCAGTGTAAACAGGGACCCTCAGCCCCAGCATTTT. Combining the CDR3 with reference TRBV28 and TRBJ1-5 gives the whole variable domain DVKVTQSSRYLVKRTGEKVFLECVQDMDHENMFWYRQDPGLGLRLIYFSYDVKMKEKGDIPEGYSVSREKKERFSLILESASTNQTSMYLCASSVNRDPQPQHFGDGTRLSIL.

This clonotype was observed a few times. The V gene is TRBV20-1, the J gene TRBJ2-5, with D unclear. Trimming took off 4 bases at V and 3 bases at J, with 6 bases between the two ends. CDR1 is DFQATT and CDR2 is SNEGSKA in the germline V gene (reference sequence). The CDR3 consists of 11 residues. The CDR3 DNA reads TGCAGTGCTAATCCGGAAGAGACCCAGTACTTC. Its translation is CSANPEETQYF.

This clonotype has a handful of counts. This chain connects TRBV6-1 to TRBJ1-5, with D unclear. V lost 6 bases and J lost 0, with 6 bases in between. Per germline, CDR1 MNHNS and CDR2 SASEGT. The CDR3 has 13 residues. CDR3 region: CASRPGSNQPQHF. For the CDR3, the DNA is TGTGCCAGCAGACCGGGTAGCAATCAGCCCCAGCATTTT.

This clonotype was seen many times. V is TRBV10-3 and J is TRBJ1-1; 7 bases line up with TRBD1. CDR3 size: 15 residues. Germline V gene data show CDR1 as ENHRY and CDR2 as SYGVKD. V lost 6 bases to trimming and J lost 6 bases; unmatched junction nucleotides: 13. The CDR3 here is CAIRLEQGIGSEAFF. In DNA, the CDR3 is TGTGCCATCAGGCTCGAACAGGGGATCGGTTCTGAAGCTTTCTTT.